This T cell receptor beta chain was identified during a study of cytomegalovirus exposure and HLA in healthy donors. Study-wide results and limits: For TCR beta chains, V- and J-gene trimming was later linked to a missense DCLRE1C variant. After further analysis at a later stage, 17,000 or so TCR beta sequences were associated with HLA alleles at 0.05 false discovery rate.

Germline V gene sequence: CDR1 SGHTA, CDR2 FQGNSA. The CDR3 is 16 residues long. The V gene end was trimmed by 5 bases and the J gene end by 9 bases; junction bases not matched to a gene: 10. This PCR relied on a set of 60 Vbeta primers and 13 Jbeta primers. The assay was immunoSEQ multiplex PCR, and TCRdb's table has in-frame clones only and misses some. The repertoire holds about 160,000 clones, with about three quarters as singletons. As for this clone: What it binds is not known.

This sequence originates from a woman in her twenties or thirties in good health and CMV-seronegative. V is TRBV7-2 and J is TRBJ1-6; 10 positions match TRBD1. The sample was PBMCs. The CDR3: CASSPWTGGGISPLHF. The CDR3 nucleotides read TGTGCCAGCAGCCCTTGGACAGGGGGAGGAATTTCACCCCTCCACTTT.